This T cell receptor beta chain was captured by sequencing in a study of beta chain features in type 1 diabetes. Study-level findings and limits: All four CD4+ subsets of Type 1 diabetes patients contained TCRB CDR3s that were moderately but significantly shorter.

This clone appeared a few times. Its matching antigen is unknown. The CDR3 loop spans 15 amino acids. V was clipped by 4 bases and J by 6 bases; unmatched bases: 7. CDR1 SGDLS and CDR2 YYNGEE come from the germline V gene. The study reverse transcribed the entire isolated RNA, so it sequenced expressed TCRB transcripts. The data were produced by immunoSEQ multiplex PCR, yet TCRdb's version contains in-frame clones alone and is incomplete. The sample has around 150,000 clones, about a tenth seen once. Sequencing input: central memory CD4+ T cells from blood. This TCR was sampled from a man aged 25 to 40 with type 1 diabetes. The V gene is TRBV9, the J gene TRBJ2-1, with TRBD2 matching 10 bases. The CDR3 reads CASSITSGVPNEQFF. The CDR3 bases are TGTGCCAGCAGCATCACTAGCGGGGTCCCCAATGAGCAGTTCTTC.